These T cell receptor beta chains were read from a single sample in a study of blood T cell repertoires in COVID-19. Method: immunoSEQ multiplex PCR; TCRdb's copy keeps in-frame clones and lacks some. Of over 130,000 clones in the sample, about 75% were seen once. Sequenced input: PBMCs or T cells enriched from blood (not recorded which). The receptors here all came from a woman between 50 and 59 years old who had recovered from COVID-19. CDR3s include the opening cysteine and the closing phenylalanine or tryptophan. A D gene is named only where the DNA matches it firmly. Size is stated for part of the rows, as once, few or many counts, or as a class when the clone is expanded.

D gene,J gene,clone size,V gene,CDR3 protein,CDR3 DNA
TRBD1,TRBJ1-4,NA,TRBV27,CASRLQGADEKLFF,TGTGCCAGCAGGCTACAGGGGGCTGATGAAAAACTGTTTTTT
NA,TRBJ1-5,few,TRBV19,CASSVQAFGNQPQHF,TGTGCCAGTAGTGTACAGGCGTTCGGAAATCAGCCCCAGCATTTT
NA,TRBJ1-1,NA,TRBV18,CASSPRDKGLSEAFF,TGTGCCAGCTCACCCCGGGACAAAGGCCTCTCTGAAGCTTTCTTT
NA,TRBJ1-1,once,TRBV2,CASRPEGSEAFF,TGTGCCAGCAGGCCCGAGGGCTCTGAAGCTTTCTTT
TRBD1,TRBJ2-2,NA,TRBV19,CASSIADRGLRTGELFF,TGTGCCAGTAGTATAGCGGACAGGGGGCTTAGGACCGGGGAGCTGTTTTTT
NA,TRBJ2-7,NA,TRBV18,CASSPTIRGDEQYF,TGTGCCAGCTCACCGACCATTCGGGGAGACGAGCAGTACTTC
NA,TRBJ2-7,few,TRBV11-3,CASSRSSYEQYF,TGTGCCAGCAGCCGGTCCTCCTACGAGCAGTACTTC
TRBD2,TRBJ2-3,NA,TRBV2,CASNLAGPTQYF,TGTGCCAGCAACCTAGCGGGTCCTACGCAGTATTTT
NA,TRBJ1-4,NA,TRBV30,CAWLGGGTNEKLFF,TGTGCCTGGCTCGGCGGAGGGACTAATGAAAAACTGTTTTTT
TRBD1,TRBJ1-1,NA,TRBV28,CASSLEGALNTEAFF,TGTGCCAGCAGTTTAGAGGGGGCCTTGAACACTGAAGCTTTCTTT
TRBD1,TRBJ2-2,many,TRBV28,CATKGTGTNTGELFF,TGTGCCACCAAAGGGACAGGGACGAACACCGGGGAGCTGTTTTTT
NA,TRBJ1-2,NA,TRBV5-6,CASSLLSARPYGYTF,TGTGCCAGCAGCTTGCTGTCGGCCAGGCCATATGGCTACACCTTC